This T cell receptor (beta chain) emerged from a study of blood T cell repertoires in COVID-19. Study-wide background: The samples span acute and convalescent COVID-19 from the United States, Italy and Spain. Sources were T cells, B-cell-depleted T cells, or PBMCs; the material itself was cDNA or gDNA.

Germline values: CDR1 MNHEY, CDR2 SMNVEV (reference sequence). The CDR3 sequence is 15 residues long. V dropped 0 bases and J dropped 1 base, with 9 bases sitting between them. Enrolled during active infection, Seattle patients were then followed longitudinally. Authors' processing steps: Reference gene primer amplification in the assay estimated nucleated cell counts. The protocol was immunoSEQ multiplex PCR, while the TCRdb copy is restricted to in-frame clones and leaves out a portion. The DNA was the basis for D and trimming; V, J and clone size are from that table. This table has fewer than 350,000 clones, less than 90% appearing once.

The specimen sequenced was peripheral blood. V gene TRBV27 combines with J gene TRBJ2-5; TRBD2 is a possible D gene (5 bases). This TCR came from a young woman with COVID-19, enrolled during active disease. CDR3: CASSLSGNLQETQYF. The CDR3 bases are TGTGCCAGCAGTTTATCCGGGAACCTCCAAGAGACCCAGTACTTC.